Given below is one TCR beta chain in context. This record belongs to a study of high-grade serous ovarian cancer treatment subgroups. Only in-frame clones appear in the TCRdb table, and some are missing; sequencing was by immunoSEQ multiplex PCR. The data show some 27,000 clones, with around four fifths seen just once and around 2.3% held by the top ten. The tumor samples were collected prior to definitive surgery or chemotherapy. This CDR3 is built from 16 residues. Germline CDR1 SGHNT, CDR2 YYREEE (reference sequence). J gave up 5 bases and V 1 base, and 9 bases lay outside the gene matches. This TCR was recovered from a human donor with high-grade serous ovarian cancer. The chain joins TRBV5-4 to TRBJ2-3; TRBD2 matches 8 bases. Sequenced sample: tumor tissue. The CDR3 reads CASSLIAGKGGDTQYF. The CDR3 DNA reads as TGTGCCAGCAGCTTGATAGCGGGAAAGGGGGGAGATACGCAGTATTTT.